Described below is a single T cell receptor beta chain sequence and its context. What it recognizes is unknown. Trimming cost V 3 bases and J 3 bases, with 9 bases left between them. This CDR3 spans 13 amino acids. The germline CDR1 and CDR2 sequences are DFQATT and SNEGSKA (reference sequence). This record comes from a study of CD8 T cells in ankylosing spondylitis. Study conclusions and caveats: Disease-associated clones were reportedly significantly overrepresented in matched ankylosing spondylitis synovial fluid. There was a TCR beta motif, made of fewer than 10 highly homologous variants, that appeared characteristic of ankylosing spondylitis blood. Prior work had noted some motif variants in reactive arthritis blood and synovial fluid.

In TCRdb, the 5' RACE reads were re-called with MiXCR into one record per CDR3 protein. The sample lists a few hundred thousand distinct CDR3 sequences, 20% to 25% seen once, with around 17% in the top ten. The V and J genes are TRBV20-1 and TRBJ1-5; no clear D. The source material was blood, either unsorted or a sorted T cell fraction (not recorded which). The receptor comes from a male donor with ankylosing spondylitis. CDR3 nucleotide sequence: TGCAGTGCTAGGAGTGGGTTCAATCAGCCCCAGCATTTT. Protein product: CSARSGFNQPQHF.